This entry concerns a single T cell receptor (beta chain). This specimen belongs to a study of blood T cell repertoires in COVID-19. Here immunoSEQ multiplex PCR was the method, and the copy in TCRdb shows in-frame clones only, minus some. The sample includes 200,000 to 300,000 clones, approximately 80% of them seen just once. Trimming left V 7 bases short and J 8 bases short, with 27 bases between. The CDR3 sequence is 17 residues long. The germline V gene encodes CDR1 LGHNA and CDR2 YNFKEQ. This TCR was recovered from a human donor in a cohort sampled during active COVID-19. The chain is built from TRBV4-2 and TRBJ2-1, with D possibly matching TRBD2 (5 bases). Source material: peripheral blood. The CDR3 sequence is CASIKLLGGGGGDEQFF. DNA of the CDR3: TGTGCCAGCATCAAGCTCCTGGGTGGCGGTGGAGGCGATGAGCAGTTCTTC.